One and the same sample provided the 30 T cell receptor beta chains below, sequenced in a study of blood T cell repertoires in COVID-19. The table came from immunoSEQ multiplex PCR; TCRdb's copy has only in-frame clones and leaves some out. Among roughly 70,000 clones, approximately 90% were seen once, and the ten largest hold roughly 1.5%. The sample was peripheral blood. The receptors here all came from a human donor in a cohort sampled during active COVID-19.

This clone was seen just once. The chain has TRBV3-1 (or the pseudogene TRBV3-2) and TRBJ2-1; 11 bases agree with TRBD2. The V segment lost 5 bases and the J segment 8 bases; nucleotides outside the gene matches: 11. The CDR3 has 16 residues. CDR1 and CDR2 (germline): LGHDT, YNNKEL (reference sequence). The CDR3 bases are TGTGCCAGCAGCGCCCGACTAGCGGGATTTATGGATGAGCAGTTCTTC. Protein product: CASSARLAGFMDEQFF.

The chain uses TRBV28 and TRBJ2-3; unclear D gene. The ends were cut back, 5 bases at V and 8 bases at J, with 14 bases in the middle. The CDR3 loop spans 13 amino acids. From germline, CDR1 is MDHEN and CDR2 SYDVKM. Here the CDR3 reads CASSLTTELTQYF. CDR3 bases: TGTGCCAGCAGTCTTACCACAGAACTTACGCAGTATTTT.

The V and J genes are TRBV3-1 (or the pseudogene TRBV3-2) and TRBJ2-7; D perhaps matches TRBD1 (6 bases). Germline V CDR1 and CDR2: LGHDT, YNNKEL (reference sequence). The CDR3 is 16 residues long. V gave up 6 bases and J gave up 7 bases, with 25 bases separating them. The CDR3 DNA follows: TGTGCCAGCAGTAACAGACCGACAGGCGAAAGGCAGGAGCAGTACTTC. Its translation is CASSNRPTGERQEQYF.

Concerning this clone: Other DNA sequences in the sample encode the same CDR3. The genes are TRBV7-2 and TRBJ2-3; 7 nucleotides line up with TRBD2. The CDR3 extends over 15 amino acids. CDR1 and CDR2 from the germline V gene are SGHTA and FQGNSA. J lost 3 bases, V lost 0 bases, and 3 bases had no gene match. CDR3 amino acids: CASSLAGGPTDTQYF. CDR3 coding DNA: TGTGCCAGCAGCTTAGCGGGAGGGCCGACAGATACGCAGTATTTT.

The chain links TRBV11-2 to TRBJ2-3; TRBD2 matches 9 bases. The CDR3 is 15 amino acids. Germline V lookup: CDR1 SGHAT, CDR2 FQNNGV. V lost 1 base and J lost 8; bases outside the gene matches: 7. The CDR3 DNA reads as TGTGCCAGCAGCTTAGTCCGAGCGGGAGGAGGTACGCAGTATTTT. This codes for CASSLVRAGGGTQYF.

This chain connects TRBV7-3 to TRBJ2-3; D is unresolved. The V gene's germline CDR1 is SGHTA and CDR2 FQGTGA. V lost 5 bases to trimming and J lost 2 bases, with 11 bases between them. There are 14 residues in the CDR3. The CDR3 protein is CASSLDLNTDTQYF. The CDR3 region has the DNA TGTGCCAGCAGCCTTGACTTGAACACAGATACGCAGTATTTT.

This clone has more than one count but fewer than ten. This sequence joins TRBV24-1 and TRBJ1-3; 8 nucleotides align to TRBD1. This CDR3 is 13 amino acids long. Germline V gene sequence: CDR1 KGHDR, CDR2 SFDVKD. After removal of 8 bases from V and 4 bases from J, the junction contained 3 bases not matched to a gene. The CDR3 nucleotides are TGTGCCACCACAGGGGGCGAGGGAAACACCATATATTTT. This sequence encodes CATTGGEGNTIYF.

The V and J genes are TRBV19 and TRBJ2-2; D possibly corresponds to TRBD1 (5 bases). The CDR3 is 14 residues long. Germline V gene data show CDR1 as LNHDA and CDR2 as SQIVND (reference sequence). V lost 3 bases to trimming and J lost 5 bases, with 10 bases between them. The CDR3 DNA reads as TGTGCCAGTAGTATCATGGGGCATACCGGGGAGCTGTTTTTT. Protein: CASSIMGHTGELFF.

This clone was counted a single time. The chain employs TRBV7-9 and TRBJ2-5; TRBD2 matches at 9 bases. Germline V gives CDR1 SEHNR, CDR2 FQNEAQ (reference sequence). J lost 2 bases, V lost 3 bases, and 13 bases had no gene match. CDR3 length equals 18 residues. CDR3 amino acids: CASSFDKNGLANQETQYF. In DNA, the CDR3 is TGTGCCAGCAGCTTTGACAAGAACGGACTAGCGAATCAAGAGACCCAGTACTTC.

The V and J genes are TRBV27 and TRBJ2-7; 10 bases match TRBD2. Germline V gene sequence: CDR1 MNHEY, CDR2 SMNVEV (reference sequence). Germline trimming cut 5 bases from V and 2 bases from J; bases unmatched to any gene: 12. CDR3 length: 17 amino acids. CDR3 region: CASSLPLGSGRTYEQYV. The DNA of the CDR3 is TGTGCCAGCAGTCTACCTCTCGGTAGCGGGAGGACCTACGAGCAGTACGTC.

This clone was picked up a small number of times. The chain combines TRBV6-6 with TRBJ2-7, with 7 bases that match TRBD1. The CDR3 extends over 15 amino acids. Trimming at V came to 6 bases and at J to 0 bases, leaving 8 bases not matched to a gene. Looked up from germline, CDR1 is MNHNY and CDR2 is SVGAGI (reference sequence). DNA of the CDR3: TGTGCCAGCAGCGACAGGGCGCCAAGCTCCTACGAGCAGTACTTC. It is translated as CASSDRAPSSYEQYF.

The genes are TRBV5-6 and TRBJ2-3, with 8 bases aligning to TRBD2. CDR1 and CDR2 (germline): SGHDT, YYEEEE. CDR3 length equals 15 residues. Unmatched junction bases numbered 7, after V lost 2 bases and J lost 5 bases. Written as DNA, the CDR3 is TGTGCCAGCAGCTTTCTCGGGAGGGCCTTAGATACGCAGTATTTT. Translation: CASSFLGRALDTQYF.

This sequence joins TRBV7-9 and TRBJ1-1; perhaps TRBD1 as D (5 bases). The CDR3 has 13 amino acids. Germline assignment: CDR1 SEHNR and CDR2 FQNEAQ (reference sequence). The V end lost 5 bases, the J end lost 4 bases, and 11 bases lay between the germline ends. The CDR3 nucleotides read TGTGCCAGCAGCCCACTGGGGGGCACTGAAGCTTTCTTT. As protein: CASSPLGGTEAFF.

Only a few counts were recorded for this clone. V and J are TRBV5-4 and TRBJ2-7; 8 bases line up with TRBD1. The germline V gene encodes CDR1 SGHNT and CDR2 YYREEE (reference sequence). This CDR3 comprises 13 residues. With V trimmed by 4 bases and J by 2 bases, 2 bases remained unmatched. The CDR3 region has the DNA TGTGCCAGCAGCAAGGACAGGGCCTACGAGCAGTACGTC. Translation gives CASSKDRAYEQYV.

The chain is built from TRBV28 and TRBJ2-7, with 7 nucleotides matching TRBD1. The CDR3 consists of 18 residues. V trimming: 6 bases; J trimming: 4 bases; junction bases outside the gene matches: 21. From germline, CDR1 is MDHEN and CDR2 SYDVKM. CDR3 in amino acids: CASSLPPPGTAKGYEQYF. CDR3 DNA sequence: TGTGCCAGCAGCCTACCCCCCCCCGGGACAGCCAAGGGGTACGAGCAGTACTTC.

CDR3 protein: CASSQDSRGVRGNEQFF. The CDR3 nucleotides are TGTGCCAGCAGCCAAGATTCTCGCGGGGTACGTGGGAATGAGCAGTTCTTC. The rearrangement uses TRBV3-1 (or the pseudogene TRBV3-2) and TRBJ2-1; D is possibly TRBD2 (6 bases). Trimming took 0 bases from V and 7 from J, leaving 19 bases between them. The V gene's germline CDR1 is LGHDT and CDR2 YNNKEL (reference sequence). The CDR3 is 17 amino acids.

Regarding this clone: The identical CDR3 is also encoded by other nucleotide sequences in the sample. The V gene is TRBV9, the J gene TRBJ1-5; D remains unclear. Trimming pared 0 bases from V and 2 bases from J, leaving 6 bases between. This CDR3 contains 14 residues. The germline gives CDR1 SGDLS, CDR2 YYNGEE. The CDR3 nucleotides are TGTGCCAGCAGCGTAGGCGGTGGCAATCAGCCCCAGCATTTT. It is translated as CASSVGGGNQPQHF. The full variable domain, completed using reference TRBV9 and TRBJ1-5, is DSGVTQTPKHLITATGQRVTLRCSPRSGDLSVYWYQQSLDQGLQFLIQYYNGEERAKGNILERFSAQQFPDLHSELNLSSLELGDSALYFCASSVGGGNQPQHFGDGTRLSIL.

This rearrangement joins TRBV6-1 to TRBJ2-1; TRBD1 matches at 10 bases. V shed 4 bases and J 2 bases; nucleotides not matched to a gene: 5. The CDR3 length is 16 residues. Germline V gene lookup returns CDR1 MNHNS and CDR2 SASEGT. The CDR3 nucleotides are TGTGCCAGCAGTGCCCTCGGGACAGGGGCCTACAATGAGCAGTTCTTC. Translated, it gives CASSALGTGAYNEQFF.

The chain couples TRBV6-5 to TRBJ2-3; 9 bases are shared with TRBD2. The germline gives CDR1 MNHEY, CDR2 SVGAGI. CDR3 length equals 15 residues. With V trimmed by 0 bases and J by 9 bases, 7 bases remained unmatched. CDR3 nucleotide sequence: TGTGCCAGCAGTTACTCGGGTAGCGGGAGAGGCACGCAGTATTTT. Its translation: CASSYSGSGRGTQYF.

V is TRBV6-5 and J is TRBJ2-1; a possible D gene is TRBD2 (7 bases). CDR3 length: 15 residues. Trimming cost V 10 bases and J 6 bases, with 22 bases left between them. CDR1 MNHEY and CDR2 SVGAGI come from the germline V gene. CDR3 DNA: TGTGCCACCCAAGGCCGGGGGAGGGGGGCCAATGAGCAGTTCTTC. Translated, it gives CATQGRGRGANEQFF.

The chain recombines TRBV7-6 with TRBJ2-1, with 10 bases matching TRBD2. Germline values: CDR1 SGHVS, CDR2 FNYEAQ. With V trimmed by 1 base and J by 10 bases, 10 bases remained unmatched. The CDR3 extends over 16 amino acids. The CDR3 region has the DNA TGTGCCAGCAGCTTAGGGACTAGCGGTCAAAACGGGGAGCAGTTCTTC. Residues: CASSLGTSGQNGEQFF.

The gene calls are TRBV28 and TRBJ2-1; D gene ambiguous. The germline CDR1 and CDR2 sequences are MDHEN and SYDVKM. The CDR3 has 13 residues. V was clipped by 6 bases and J by 9 bases, with 15 bases between them. DNA of the CDR3: TGTGCCAGCAGACAGAAGTACAGCTTTGAGCAGTTCTTC. Translated: CASRQKYSFEQFF.

The chain has TRBV7-3 and TRBJ1-1, with TRBD1 matching 12 bases. The CDR3 loop spans 16 amino acids. Germline V gene data show CDR1 as SGHTA and CDR2 as FQGTGA. Losses at the gene ends were 1 base for V and 8 bases for J; bases not matched to a gene: 8. CDR3 amino acids: CASSLNSPGTGGEAFF. CDR3 DNA sequence: TGTGCCAGCAGCTTAAACTCCCCCGGGACAGGGGGCGAAGCTTTCTTT. Supplemented by reference TRBV7-3 and TRBJ1-1, the full variable domain reads GAGVSQTPSNKVTEKGKYVELRCDPISGHTALYWYRQSLGQGPEFLIYFQGTGAADDSGLPNDRFFAVRPEGSVSTLKIQRTERGDSAVYLCASSLNSPGTGGEAFFGQGTRLTVV.

The chain recombines TRBV4-1 with TRBJ1-4, with 7 positions matching TRBD1. CDR3 length: 16 amino acids. The V gene's germline CDR1 is MGHRA and CDR2 YSYEKL. V gave up 4 bases and J gave up 2 bases; unmatched junction bases: 7. The CDR3 coding sequence is TGCGCCAGCAGCCGGAATCACAGGGGTACTAATGAAAAACTGTTTTTT. This gives the protein CASSRNHRGTNEKLFF.

This chain joins TRBV5-4 and TRBJ2-5; 14 positions match TRBD2. This CDR3 spans 18 amino acids. Germline-derived CDR1 and CDR2 are SGHNT and YYREEE (reference sequence). V gave up 3 bases and J gave up 7 bases; unmatched junction bases: 14. The CDR3 DNA reads as TGTGCCAGCAGCTACGGACTAGCGGGAGGCCCCGTCCAGGCGACCCAGTACTTC. Encoded protein: CASSYGLAGGPVQATQYF. Combining the CDR3 with reference TRBV5-4 and TRBJ2-5 gives the whole variable domain ETGVTQSPTHLIKTRGQQVTLRCSSQSGHNTVSWYQQALGQGPQFIFQYYREEENGRGNFPPRFSGLQFPNYSSELNVNALELDDSALYLCASSYGLAGGPVQATQYFGPGTRLLVL.

The gene calls are TRBV5-1 and TRBJ2-1, with a weak D call TRBD2 (6 bases). V gave up 4 bases and J gave up 3 bases, with 20 bases separating them. This CDR3 is 17 amino acids long. Germline V gene sequence: CDR1 SGHRS, CDR2 YFSETQ. CDR3 residues: CASSLSEVAVFYNEQFF. The CDR3 DNA is TGCGCCAGCAGCCTGTCGGAAGTAGCGGTCTTCTACAATGAGCAGTTCTTC.

J is TRBJ2-3 and V is TRBV20-1, with D possibly TRBD2 on 6 matching bases. This CDR3 is 10 amino acids long. The V end lost 8 bases, the J end lost 6 bases, and 9 bases lay between the germline ends. Germline CDR1 is DFQATT and CDR2 is SNEGSKA (reference sequence). The CDR3 region is CSLGRDTQYF. CDR3 nucleotides: TGCAGTTTGGGGAGGGATACGCAGTATTTT.

The chain is built from TRBV5-1 and TRBJ2-3; 11 bases agree with TRBD2. Unmatched junction bases numbered 7, after V lost 4 bases and J lost 3 bases. Germline V gene sequence: CDR1 SGHRS, CDR2 YFSETQ. The CDR3 runs 16 residues. The CDR3 loop is CASSLASGRRTDTQYF. CDR3 sequence (DNA): TGCGCCAGCAGCCTAGCTAGCGGGAGGAGAACAGATACGCAGTATTTT.

The genes are TRBV7-9 and TRBJ2-7, with unresolved D. V was pared by 1 base and J by 1 base, with 14 bases between. In germline, CDR1 is SEHNR, CDR2 FQNEAQ (reference sequence). The length of the CDR3 is 16 residues. The CDR3: CASSLDFEERSYEQYF. The CDR3 DNA sequence: TGTGCCAGCAGCTTAGATTTCGAGGAAAGATCCTACGAGCAGTACTTC. The entire variable domain, with the rest obtained from reference TRBV7-9 and TRBJ2-7, is as follows: DTGVSQNPRHKITKRGQNVTFRCDPISEHNRLYWYRQTLGQGPEFLTYFQNEAQLEKSRLLSDRFSAERPKGSFSTLEIQRTEQGDSAMYLCASSLDFEERSYEQYFGPGTRLTVT.

This clone was found once. The rearrangement links TRBV6-5 to TRBJ2-1, with a weak D call TRBD1 (6 bases). V lost 11 bases, J lost 8 bases, and 19 bases lay in between. Germline loops: CDR1 MNHEY, CDR2 SVGAGI. The CDR3 is made up of 13 amino acids. For the CDR3, the DNA is TGTGCCGCCAGGAGTCAGGGGTACGATGAGCAGTTCTTC. Protein sequence: CAARSQGYDEQFF.